This is a list of T cell receptor beta chains from one sample in a study of blood T cell repertoires in COVID-19. Sequencing was performed with immunoSEQ multiplex PCR; in TCRdb, only in-frame clones are kept and a portion is missing. This table has about 230,000 clones, less than 90% appearing once. The sample taken for sequencing was peripheral blood. The receptor source for this set is a woman older than 75 with active or convalescent COVID-19. The CDR3 runs from the conserved cysteine through the conserved F or W. A D gene is named only where the DNA matches it firmly. Size tells how often a clone was seen (once, few, many) or the class of an expanded clone, and some rows leave it out.

J gene,clone size,V gene,D gene,CDR3 protein,CDR3 DNA
TRBJ2-3,.,TRBV5-1,.,CASSLKGGFSTDTQYF,TGCGCCAGCAGCTTGAAAGGGGGATTCAGCACAGATACGCAGTATTTT
TRBJ2-7,.,TRBV9,.,CASSVAIGQAYEQYF,TGTGCCAGCAGCGTAGCGATAGGCCAGGCCTACGAGCAGTACTTC
TRBJ2-1,.,TRBV5-1,TRBD2,CASSLASGSLDNEQFF,TGCGCCAGCAGCTTGGCTAGCGGGAGTCTCGACAATGAGCAGTTCTTC
TRBJ1-2,.,TRBV15,.,CATSRGSGGGYTF,TGTGCCACCAGCAGAGGCTCTGGAGGAGGCTACACCTTC
TRBJ2-3,.,TRBV9,.,CASSVYPLSTDTQYF,TGTGCCAGCAGCGTATATCCGTTGAGCACAGATACGCAGTATTTT
TRBJ2-1,.,TRBV6-1,.,CASSEATKGSYNEQFF,TGTGCCAGCAGTGAAGCCACGAAGGGGTCCTACAATGAGCAGTTCTTC
TRBJ1-1,few,TRBV30,TRBD1,CAWSVPRGLRNTEAFF,TGTGCCTGGAGTGTACCCAGGGGGCTCAGGAACACTGAAGCTTTCTTT
TRBJ2-7,once,TRBV5-8,.,CASNGQYF,TGTGCCAGCAACGGGCAGTACTTC
TRBJ1-1,.,TRBV11-1,.,CASSFRVTEAFF,TGTGCCAGCAGCTTTCGGGTAACTGAAGCTTTCTTT
TRBJ1-2,few,TRBV2,.,CASSGGDYGYTF,TGTGCCAGCAGTGGCGGCGACTATGGCTACACCTTC
TRBJ1-4,.,TRBV4-1,.,CASSQGGYEKLFF,TGCGCCAGCAGCCAAGGAGGGTATGAAAAACTGTTTTTT
TRBJ2-1,.,TRBV29-1,TRBD2,CSVGLAGGEGEQFF,TGCAGCGTTGGGCTAGCGGGAGGGGAGGGTGAGCAGTTCTTC
TRBJ1-5,few,TRBV10-3,.,CASRGDINQPQHF,TGTGCCTCCAGAGGGGACATCAATCAGCCCCAGCATTTT
TRBJ2-1,.,TRBV5-4,TRBD2,CASSLAGVQEQFF,TGTGCCAGCAGCCTAGCGGGGGTCCAAGAGCAGTTCTTC
TRBJ2-2,.,TRBV30,TRBD1,CAWTDRGSRELFF,TGTGCCTGGACAGACAGGGGGTCCCGAGAGCTGTTTTTT
TRBJ1-1,.,TRBV4-3,.,CASSQVWASSDTEAFF,TGCGCCAGCAGCCAAGTATGGGCCAGCTCGGACACTGAAGCTTTCTTT
TRBJ2-3,.,TRBV9,TRBD2,CASSVAGGLAADTQYF,TGTGCCAGCAGCGTAGCTGGGGGACTAGCGGCAGATACGCAGTATTTT
TRBJ2-7,.,TRBV6-5,TRBD1,CASSLQGLPYEQYF,TGTGCCAGCAGTTTACAGGGGTTACCCTACGAGCAGTACTTC
TRBJ2-3,.,TRBV6-2/TRBV6-3,.,CASSNTPDTQYF,TGTGCCAGCAGTAACACACCAGATACGCAGTATTTT
TRBJ1-5,once,TRBV28,TRBD1,CASSDRTGDNQPQHF,TGTGCCAGCAGTGACCGGACAGGGGACAATCAGCCCCAGCATTTT
TRBJ2-7,.,TRBV27,.,CASSEPSPGQSYEQYF,TGTGCCAGCAGCGAGCCTTCACCGGGACAATCCTACGAGCAGTACTTC
TRBJ2-2,once,TRBV5-1,.,CASSLTRVGTGELFF,TGCGCCAGCAGCTTGACCCGGGTGGGCACCGGGGAGCTGTTTTTT
TRBJ1-4,.,TRBV19,.,CASSIGGATNEKLFF,TGTGCCAGTAGTATAGGAGGTGCAACTAATGAAAAACTGTTTTTT